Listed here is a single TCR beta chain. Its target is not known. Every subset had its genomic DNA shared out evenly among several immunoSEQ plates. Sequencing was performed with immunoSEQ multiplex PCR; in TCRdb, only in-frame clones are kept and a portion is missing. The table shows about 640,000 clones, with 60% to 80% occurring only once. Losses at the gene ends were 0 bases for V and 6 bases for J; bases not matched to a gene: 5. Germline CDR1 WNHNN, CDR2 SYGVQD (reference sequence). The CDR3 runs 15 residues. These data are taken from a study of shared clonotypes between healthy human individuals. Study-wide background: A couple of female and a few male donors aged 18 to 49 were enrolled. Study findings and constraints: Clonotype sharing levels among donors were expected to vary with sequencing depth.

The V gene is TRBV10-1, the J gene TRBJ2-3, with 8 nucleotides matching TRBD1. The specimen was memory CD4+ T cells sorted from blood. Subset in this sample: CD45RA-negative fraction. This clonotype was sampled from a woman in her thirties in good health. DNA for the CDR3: TGCGCCAGCAGTGAGTCCGGGACAGGAGGGGATACGCAGTATTTT. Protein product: CASSESGTGGDTQYF.